This section outlines one T cell receptor beta chain sequence together with its context. This CDR3 is built from 15 residues. V shed 3 bases and J shed 5 bases, with 16 bases lying between them. The germline gives CDR1 MNHEY, CDR2 SMNVEV (reference sequence). The data are from a study of shared clonotypes between healthy human individuals. The method was immunoSEQ multiplex PCR; TCRdb's version includes in-frame clones alone and lacks a portion of them. The table records approximately 1.5 million clones, around 98% of them present only once. This sequence was found in a man aged 25-45 years in good health. Sample: naive CD4+ T cells sorted from blood. Indicated subset: CD45RA+ positively selected. V and J are TRBV27 and TRBJ1-2, with D perhaps TRBD1 (6 bases). The DNA of the CDR3 is TGTGCCAGCAGTTTTGACAGGCTCACCCAATATGGCTACACCTTC. Its translation is CASSFDRLTQYGYTF.